This T cell receptor (beta chain) was obtained from a study of tissue T cells after allogeneic stem cell transplantation (dated by TCRdb to between 2021 and 2022). Broadly, across the study: If a tissue had multiple samples, a pathologist reviewed H&E sections so that samples with histologically apparent lymphocytes got priority for sequencing. The human part of the study was a prospective observational study with no blinding and no randomization. Using research autopsies of patients with and without GVHD, plus mouse models of GVHD, the study profiled TCR beta repertoires across many tissues. Findings and caveats that apply to the study as a whole: Within patients, how anatomically similar the tissues were was a key factor in shaping TCR repertoire composition, regardless of disease or transplant status. The study did not establish which tissue TCRs were alloreactive or antigen-specific, and some clones may have been host cells that persisted. No blood samples were available for the non-GVHD comparator patients. Only a few T cell clones appeared in more than one patient, yet motif-based clustering showed tissue-specific repertoire signatures that were shared between patients. The patient cohort was small and clinically heterogeneous, and sampling depth was acknowledged as a limitation. In both patients and mice, only a limited portion of the TCR repertoire detected in tissues was captured by blood and spleen T cells.

The germline V gene provides CDR1 MDHEN and CDR2 SYDVKM. Inclusive of the bounding cysteine and phenylalanine, the CDR3 is 16 residues long. CDR3 DNA only is kept here, 48 bases in frame from base 1. Between the V and J ends, shortened by 2 bases and 3 bases respectively, the junction contains 16 bases. Library construction relied on the immunoSEQ multiplex PCR assay. Adaptive Biotechnologies performed TCRbeta CDR3 sequencing at survey depth and reported CDR3 sequences, V/J genes, productive frequency, and template counts. Amplification of TCR beta CDR3 regions started from genomic DNA instead of RNA. In the paper's pipeline: Jensen-Shannon divergence was used to quantify pairwise repertoire overlap between tissues, with a value of 1 meaning complete divergence and a value of 0 meaning identical repertoires. Tissues were grouped by single-linkage agglomerative hierarchical clustering of pairwise JSD values, and the clustering results were shown as dendrograms. GLIPH2 was run on all patient samples with simulation_depth 1000, kmer_min_depth 3 and cdr3_length_cutoff 8, and groups with more than two unique CDR3s were retained. A standardized tissue-overlap score was calculated by extrapolating Jaccard GLIPH-group overlap across patients to a standard repertoire size of 1000 clones. Associations of diversity with clinical or experimental variables used linear mixed-effect models with tissue fixed effects and individual random effects. The table was pulled from immuneACCESS by TCRdb, which kept in-frame rearrangements only. Such tables lose some clones; where checked, under half of the loss comes from unresolved V genes, and the rest has no known cause. V, J and clone size derive from that table, while D and trimming were established from the DNA sequence. The sample contains roughly 9,200 clones, approximately 61% of them found a single time. Clones ranked in the top ten supply 9.6% of the sample.

Worth noting for this clone: Its antigen is not yet known. The sample holds no much larger clone one base away, and base qualities are not on file.

This sample's time point label indicates: human tissue collected at research (rapid) autopsy. Three non-HCT comparator patients who had other cancers, at least five GI tract samples, and no known GI disease at death were chosen retrospectively. Autopsy tissues, which were obtained after a median post-mortem interval of approximately 8.8 hours, included GI sites from esophagus to rectum, liver, skin and lymphoid organs including spleen. Each autopsy specimen was cut in two, with one portion flash-frozen in liquid nitrogen and the remainder formalin-fixed, and the outer muscle layers of GI specimens were removed. To extract genomic DNA from frozen tissues, either the Mag-Bind Blood & Tissue DNA HDQ 96 Kit on a Chemagic 360 or the DNeasy Blood & Tissue Kit was used. Because of concern about red blood cell contamination, extracted DNA was further purified using the Genomic DNA Clean & Concentrator-25 kit.

The rearrangement joined TRBV28 to TRBJ1-1; there is no confident call for the D gene. Source: tissue from the jejunum, taken at autopsy. The source is a woman aged 18 to 55 with breast cancer. The nucleotide sequence reads TGTGCCAGCAGTTTACATGGCCTCTCGGACTACACTGAAGCTTTCTTT. Its protein is CASSLHGLSDYTEAFF. Extended through the reference TRBV28 and TRBJ1-1 proteins, this CDR3 yields the full variable domain: DVKVTQSSRYLVKRTGEKVFLECVQDMDHENMFWYRQDPGLGLRLIYFSYDVKMKEKGDIPEGYSVSREKKERFSLILESASTNQTSMYLCASSLHGLSDYTEAFFGQGTRLTVV.